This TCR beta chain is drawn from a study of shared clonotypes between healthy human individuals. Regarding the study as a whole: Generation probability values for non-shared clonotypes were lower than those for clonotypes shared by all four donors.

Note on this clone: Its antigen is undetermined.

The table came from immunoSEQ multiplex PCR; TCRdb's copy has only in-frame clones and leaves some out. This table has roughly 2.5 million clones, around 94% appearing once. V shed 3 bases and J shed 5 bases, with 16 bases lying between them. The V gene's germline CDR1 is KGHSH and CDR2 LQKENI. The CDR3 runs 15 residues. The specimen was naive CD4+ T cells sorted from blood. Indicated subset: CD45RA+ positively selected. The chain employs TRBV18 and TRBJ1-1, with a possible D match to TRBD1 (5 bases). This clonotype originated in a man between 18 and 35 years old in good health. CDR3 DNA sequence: TGTGCCAGCTCACCGATGACAGCAGCAGGGACTGAAGCTTTCTTT. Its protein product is CASSPMTAAGTEAFF. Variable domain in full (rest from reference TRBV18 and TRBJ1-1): NAGVMQNPRHLVRRRGQEARLRCSPMKGHSHVYWYRQLPEEGLKFMVYLQKENIIDESGMPKERFSAEFPKEGPSILRIQQVVRGDSAAYFCASSPMTAAGTEAFFGQGTRLTVV.